The entry below describes one T cell receptor beta chain. Antigen unknown. This entry comes from a study of shared clonotypes between healthy human individuals. Findings and caveats of the study: Among non-shared clonotypes, generation probabilities were lower than among those shared by all four donors.

V shed 2 bases and J shed 5 bases, with 16 bases lying between them. In germline, CDR1 is MDHEN, CDR2 SYDVKM. The CDR3 runs to 15 residues. Across several immunoSEQ plates, the genomic DNA of each subset was split evenly. Profiled with immunoSEQ multiplex PCR; TCRdb holds only in-frame clones, not every one. The sample yields some 2.3 million clones, 80% to 95% seen once. The chain has TRBV28 and TRBJ2-7; possibly TRBD1 or TRBD2 for D (6 bases each). This clonotype was obtained from a man between 18 and 29 years old in good health. Some clones in this sample may be carry-over from other donors' samples. Input material: naive CD4+ T cells from PBMCs. Specified subset: CD45RA+ positively selected. The CDR3 region is CASSLGGGQLNEQYF. The DNA for the CDR3 is TGTGCCAGCAGTTTAGGGGGAGGACAGTTAAACGAGCAGTACTTC.